This TCR beta chain was retrieved from a study of blood T cell repertoires in COVID-19. In the study overall: PBMCs, B-cell-depleted T cells, or T cells were the source of the cDNA or gDNA that made up the material.

CDR3 size: 16 residues. Germline V gives CDR1 SGHVS, CDR2 FNYEAQ. The V segment lost 5 bases and the J segment 3 bases; nucleotides outside the gene matches: 7. In the original analysis: The authors estimated nucleated cell counts from reference gene primer amplification. Only in-frame clones appear in the TCRdb table, and some are missing; sequencing was by immunoSEQ multiplex PCR. Clone size and the V and J calls come from that table; the DNA yielded D and trimming. The sample has nearly 250,000 clones, 85% to 90% seen once. Participants' own reports of clinical history determined their cohort assignment. Each exposed participant met a COVID-19 case in the 2 weeks preceding study entry.

The chain carries TRBV7-6 and TRBJ2-2; 9 positions agree with TRBD1. The sequenced sample was PBMCs or T cells enriched from blood (not recorded which). The receptor was isolated from a man aged 45 to 65 who had been exposed to COVID-19. The CDR3 bases are TGTGCCAGCAGCCCGGACAGGGGACGGTACACCGGGGAGCTGTTTTTT. Amino acids: CASSPDRGRYTGELFF.